This is a list of T cell receptor beta chains from one sample in a study of T cell changes during pregnancy in multiple sclerosis. The table came from immunoSEQ multiplex PCR; TCRdb's copy has only in-frame clones and leaves some out. This table holds 50,000 or so clones, around 94% found once. This specimen consisted of CD4+ T cells from peripheral blood mononuclear cells, obtained in the second trimester of pregnancy. The receptor source for this set is a female donor with multiple sclerosis, enrolled in a pregnancy study. CDR3s include the opening cysteine and the closing phenylalanine or tryptophan.

CDR3 protein	V gene
CASSLVLRTDTQYF	TRBV7-2
CASNAGHRRCNQPQHF	TRBV9
CASNTQGQKYGYTF	TRBV7-8
CASSLYWNTEAFF	TRBV7-2
CASSPGQAGEKLFF	TRBV5-1
CASSLDSGMPSRYTF	TRBV5-4
CASSQDPGRGAGTGNYGYTF	TRBV14
CARGELRNQPQHF	TRBV5-1
CASTEDNSPPYEQYF	TRBV6-6
CASSVVPGKGTDTQYF	TRBV9
CASSKSRANTGELFF	TRBV19
CASRGDRGKNTIYF	TRBV10-2
CAISERTDLYEQYF	TRBV10-3
CASSYSRESPLHF	TRBV6-5
CASSPATGIYEQYF	TRBV18
CASRTGPDYGYTF	TRBV19
CASSVGRGWSEKLFF	TRBV9
CASSFRGQSPLHF	TRBV27
CASSQDSGDNEQFF	TRBV4-3
CASSQGSGALVANVLTF	TRBV4-3
CASSPPLGGEKLFF	TRBV18
CASSFVGSTEAFF	TRBV28
CASSGIQGDYGYTF	TRBV4-1
CASSEGGGGRPQHF	TRBV5-6
CASSSRTGVDYGYTF	TRBV7-2
CASSQAGPPYEQYF	TRBV6-5
CASSLGTSGETQYF	TRBV7-3
CASSYSAGQNDEQFF	TRBV6-5
CASSPGTSIDTQYF	TRBV7-3
CAWSVRRAADTQYF	TRBV30